The 21 T cell receptor beta chains reported below all come from one sample, sequenced in a study of cytotoxic CD8 clonotypes in ibrutinib-treated CLL. Method: immunoSEQ multiplex PCR; TCRdb's copy keeps in-frame clones and lacks some. The repertoire holds 20,000 to 25,000 clones, with roughly 68% as singletons. Here the sequenced sample was PBMCs, taken after 24 months of ibrutinib treatment. The origin of the receptors is a human donor with chronic lymphocytic leukemia.

The chain links TRBV7-9 to TRBJ2-1; 8 bases are shared with TRBD2. The CDR3 contains 16 residues. Germline assignment: CDR1 SEHNR and CDR2 FQNEAQ (reference sequence). Trimming at V came to 6 bases and at J to 9 bases, leaving 16 bases not matched to a gene. The CDR3 DNA reads as TGTGCCAGCAGGAGGGGGGACGGATTAGCGGGACTTGAGCAGTTCTTC. Protein product: CASRRGDGLAGLEQFF.

J is TRBJ1-2 and V is TRBV11-2; no reliable D call. Germline loops: CDR1 SGHAT, CDR2 FQNNGV. Trimming stripped 0 bases from V and 8 bases from J, with 7 bases between. CDR3 length: 12 residues. The CDR3 region is CASSLDRGGYTF. CDR3 DNA sequence: TGTGCCAGCAGCTTAGATCGTGGGGGCTACACCTTC.

A remark on this clone: Other DNA sequences in the same sample also yield this CDR3. V and J are TRBV2 and TRBJ2-7; D is undetermined. The CDR3 length is 11 residues. CDR1 and CDR2 (germline): SNHLY, FYNNEI. V lost 2 bases to trimming and J lost 4 bases, with 3 bases between them. CDR3 region: CASSERYEQYF. Written as DNA, the CDR3 is TGTGCCAGCAGTGAACGGTACGAGCAGTACTTC.

CDR3 sequence (DNA): TGTGCCAGTGCCCGGGGGTATGATCAGCCCCAGCATTTT. Translation gives CASARGYDQPQHF. This sequence joins TRBV19 and TRBJ1-5; maybe TRBD1 (5 bases). V lost 8 bases, J lost 5 bases, and 13 bases lay in between. This CDR3 is 13 amino acids long. In germline, CDR1 is LNHDA, CDR2 SQIVND (reference sequence).

In this sample, this clone turned up a few times. The J gene is TRBJ2-2, the V gene TRBV30, with 9 positions matching TRBD1. The trim removed 0 bases at V and 6 bases at J, leaving 2 bases unmatched. The germline gives CDR1 GTSNPN, CDR2 SVGIG (reference sequence). The CDR3 is 14 amino acids. The CDR3 loop is CAWSVGQGPGELFF. The CDR3 nucleotides read TGTGCCTGGAGTGTGGGACAGGGACCCGGGGAGCTGTTTTTT.

The gene calls are TRBV10-1 and TRBJ2-7; TRBD2 is a possible D gene (6 bases). This CDR3 is built from 14 residues. The V gene's germline CDR1 is WNHNN and CDR2 SYGVQD (reference sequence). The germline V and J ends were trimmed by 2 bases and 3 bases, with 11 bases remaining between them. CDR3 loop: CASSEVSGVYEQYF. CDR3 nucleotide sequence: TGCGCCAGCAGTGAGGTATCGGGAGTCTACGAGCAGTACTTC.

The chain links TRBV25-1 to TRBJ2-7; D uncertain. CDR1 and CDR2 (germline): MGHDK, SYGVNS. The CDR3 extends over 11 amino acids. With 2 bases removed from V and 7 bases from J, the gap between germline ends came to 6 bases. CDR3 protein: CASSEGWEQYF. The CDR3, as DNA: TGTGCCAGCAGTGAAGGGTGGGAGCAGTACTTC.

The CDR3 loop reads CASSLVLAGQPLTYEQYF. The CDR3 DNA follows: TGTGCCAGCAGCTTAGTTCTAGCGGGGCAGCCGCTTACCTACGAGCAGTACTTC. J is TRBJ2-7 and V is TRBV7-8, with TRBD2 identical over 9 bases. V shed 1 base and J 2 bases; nucleotides not matched to a gene: 12. The length of the CDR3 is 18 residues. The V gene's germline CDR1 is SGHVS and CDR2 FQNEAQ.

This chain uses TRBV5-1 with TRBJ2-1; perhaps TRBD1 as D (7 bases). V lost 2 bases and J 7 bases, leaving 16 bases between the germline ends. The CDR3 has 15 residues. The V gene's germline CDR1 is SGHRS and CDR2 YFSETQ. CDR3 sequence reads: CASSFGGGRSNEQFF. In DNA, the CDR3 is TGCGCCAGCAGCTTCGGAGGGGGCAGGTCAAATGAGCAGTTCTTC.

This clone has only one observation. V is TRBV9 and J is TRBJ2-2; D gene ambiguous. The length of the CDR3 is 13 residues. Germline lookup yields CDR1 SGDLS and CDR2 YYNGEE. V was pared by 4 bases and J by 5 bases, with 9 bases between. Here the CDR3 reads CASSPRVTGELFF. CDR3 in DNA: TGTGCCAGCAGCCCTAGGGTAACCGGGGAGCTGTTTTTT. The entire variable domain, with the rest obtained from reference TRBV9 and TRBJ2-2, is as follows: DSGVTQTPKHLITATGQRVTLRCSPRSGDLSVYWYQQSLDQGLQFLIQYYNGEERAKGNILERFSAQQFPDLHSELNLSSLELGDSALYFCASSPRVTGELFFGEGSRLTVL.

This clone has only a few counts. This chain joins TRBV5-4 and TRBJ2-2; no clear D gene. Germline loops: CDR1 SGHNT, CDR2 YYREEE (reference sequence). This CDR3 has 15 residues. Trimming removed 2 bases from V and 4 bases from J, with 12 bases in between. CDR3 coding DNA: TGTGCCAGCAGCTTTTCCGGGTCGGGCACCGGGGAGCTGTTTTTT. Translating it yields CASSFSGSGTGELFF.

The J gene is TRBJ2-7, the V gene TRBV5-6; D could derive from TRBD1 or TRBD2 (6 bases each). From germline, CDR1 is SGHDT and CDR2 YYEEEE. V dropped 7 bases and J dropped 2 bases, with 10 bases sitting between them. The CDR3 totals 12 residues. CDR3 region: CASHREAYEQYF. The CDR3 DNA sequence: TGTGCCAGCCACAGGGAGGCCTACGAGCAGTACTTC. Full variable domain (outside the CDR3, taken from reference TRBV5-6 and TRBJ2-7): DAGVTQSPTHLIKTRGQQVTLRCSPKSGHDTVSWYQQALGQGPQFIFQYYEEEERQRGNFPDRFSGHQFPNYSSELNVNALLLGDSALYLCASHREAYEQYFGPGTRLTVT.

V and J are TRBV6-6 and TRBJ2-1; D is undetermined. The CDR3 runs 10 residues. V was trimmed by 7 bases and J by 5 bases, leaving 3 bases between them. The germline CDR1 and CDR2 sequences are MNHNY and SVGAGI (reference sequence). CDR3 region: CASKNNEQFF. CDR3 nucleotide sequence: TGTGCCAGCAAGAACAATGAGCAGTTCTTC.

The count of this clone is one. The gene calls are TRBV2 and TRBJ2-1, with 9 bases fitting TRBD2. V trimming: 6 bases; J trimming: 3 bases; junction bases outside the gene matches: 15. The CDR3 sequence is 18 residues long. CDR1 and CDR2 from the germline V gene are SNHLY and FYNNEI. This CDR3 reads CASSPGQRGTSIYNEQFF. The CDR3 coding sequence is TGTGCCAGCAGCCCCGGACAGAGAGGGACTAGCATCTACAATGAGCAGTTCTTC.

This clone was counted a few times. The genes are TRBV5-1 and TRBJ1-3; possibly TRBD1 for D (6 bases). This CDR3 region has 12 residues. V lost 4 bases and J 7 bases, leaving 9 bases between the germline ends. Per germline, CDR1 SGHRS and CDR2 YFSETQ. The CDR3 sequence: CASSDTGNTIYF. Written as DNA, the CDR3 is TGCGCCAGCAGCGACACAGGGAACACCATATATTTT.

The chain couples TRBV6-6 to TRBJ1-2; possible D gene TRBD1, 5 bases. CDR3 length: 13 residues. The V gene lost 3 bases and the J gene lost 4 bases, with 9 bases spanning the gap. Looked up from germline, CDR1 is MNHNY and CDR2 is SVGAGI (reference sequence). CDR3 coding DNA: TGTGCCAGCAGTTATGAGGGGCTCTATGGCTACACCTTC. It specifies CASSYEGLYGYTF.

The V gene is TRBV19, the J gene TRBJ1-5; the D gene is possibly TRBD1 (6 bases). The germline V gene has CDR1 LNHDA and CDR2 SQIVND (reference sequence). The V and J ends lost 5 bases and 9 bases respectively, with 11 bases between them. The CDR3 contains 12 residues. The CDR3 loop reads CASSVQGRPQHF. The CDR3 DNA sequence: TGTGCCAGTAGTGTACAGGGACGGCCCCAGCATTTT.

This chain connects TRBV5-1 to TRBJ1-2; D gene uncertain. The germline V and J ends were trimmed by 7 bases and 3 bases, with 13 bases remaining between them. In germline, CDR1 is SGHRS, CDR2 YFSETQ. The CDR3 length is 13 residues. CDR3 coding DNA: TGCGCCAGCGCCGTAGGGAATGACTATGGCTACACCTTC. Translation: CASAVGNDYGYTF.

The rearrangement links TRBV27 to TRBJ2-5; D unresolved. The germline CDR1 and CDR2 sequences are MNHEY and SMNVEV (reference sequence). This CDR3 has 13 residues. Trimming pared 6 bases from V and 5 bases from J, leaving 13 bases between. CDR3 bases: TGTGCCAGCAGAGCAAGGGTCGTGGAGACCCAGTACTTC. As protein: CASRARVVETQYF.

V usage is TRBV19 and J usage is TRBJ1-1; D remains ambiguous. This CDR3 has 11 amino acids. Germline V CDR1 and CDR2: LNHDA, SQIVND (reference sequence). The germline V and J ends were trimmed by 2 bases and 8 bases, with 6 bases remaining between them. This CDR3 is CASSIKYEAFF. Written as DNA, the CDR3 is TGTGCCAGTAGTATAAAGTACGAAGCTTTCTTT.

This clone was counted a single time. The chain uses TRBV27 and TRBJ2-1; D unresolved. The V and J ends lost 5 bases and 1 base respectively, with 9 bases between them. Germline-derived CDR1 and CDR2 are MNHEY and SMNVEV (reference sequence). This CDR3 contains 14 residues. The CDR3 DNA follows: TGTGCCAGCAGTCTAGACTCATCCTACAATGAGCAGTTCTTC. Translating gives CASSLDSSYNEQFF.